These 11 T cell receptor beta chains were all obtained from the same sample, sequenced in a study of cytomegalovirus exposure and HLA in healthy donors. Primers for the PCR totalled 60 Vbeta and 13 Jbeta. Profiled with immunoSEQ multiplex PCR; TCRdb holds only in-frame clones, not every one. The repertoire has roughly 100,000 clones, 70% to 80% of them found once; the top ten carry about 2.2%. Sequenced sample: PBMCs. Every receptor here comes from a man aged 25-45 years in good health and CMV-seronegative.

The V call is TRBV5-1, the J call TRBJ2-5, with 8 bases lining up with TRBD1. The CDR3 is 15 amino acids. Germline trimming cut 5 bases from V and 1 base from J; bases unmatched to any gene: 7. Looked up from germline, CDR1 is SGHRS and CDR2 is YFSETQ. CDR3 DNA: TGCGCCAGCAGTCCTGTTGGGACAGGCCAAGAGACCCAGTACTTC. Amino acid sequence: CASSPVGTGQETQYF.

The CDR3 region is CASSLVGGHTEAFF. The CDR3 region has the DNA TGTGCCAGCAGCTTGGTGGGTGGGCACACTGAAGCTTTCTTT. This chain uses TRBV5-5 with TRBJ1-1; D call uncertain. CDR1 SGHKS and CDR2 YYEKEE come from the germline V gene (reference sequence). This CDR3 contains 14 residues. V gave up 0 bases and J gave up 3 bases, with 9 bases separating them.

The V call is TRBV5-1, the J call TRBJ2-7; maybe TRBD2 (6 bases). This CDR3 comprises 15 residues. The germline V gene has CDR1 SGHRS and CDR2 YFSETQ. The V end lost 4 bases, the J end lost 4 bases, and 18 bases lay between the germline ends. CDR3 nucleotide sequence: TGCGCCAGCAGCCCGACGCAGGGAGGAAGGTACGAGCAGTACTTC. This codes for CASSPTQGGRYEQYF. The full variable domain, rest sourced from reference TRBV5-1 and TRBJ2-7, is KAGVTQTPRYLIKTRGQQVTLSCSPISGHRSVSWYQQTPGQGLQFLFEYFSETQRNKGNFPGRFSGRQFSNSRSEMNVSTLELGDSALYLCASSPTQGGRYEQYFGPGTRLTVT.

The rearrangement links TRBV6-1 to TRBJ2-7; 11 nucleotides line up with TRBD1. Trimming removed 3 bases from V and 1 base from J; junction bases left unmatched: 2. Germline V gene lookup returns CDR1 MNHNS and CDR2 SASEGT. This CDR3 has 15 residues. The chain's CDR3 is CASSDGTGGSYEQYF. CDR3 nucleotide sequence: TGTGCCAGCAGTGATGGGACAGGGGGTTCCTACGAGCAGTACTTC.

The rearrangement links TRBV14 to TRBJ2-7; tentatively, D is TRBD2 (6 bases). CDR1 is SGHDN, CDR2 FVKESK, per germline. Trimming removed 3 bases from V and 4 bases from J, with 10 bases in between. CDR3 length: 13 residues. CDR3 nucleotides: TGTGCCAGCAGCCAGGGACTTCGTTACGAGCAGTACTTC. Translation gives CASSQGLRYEQYF.

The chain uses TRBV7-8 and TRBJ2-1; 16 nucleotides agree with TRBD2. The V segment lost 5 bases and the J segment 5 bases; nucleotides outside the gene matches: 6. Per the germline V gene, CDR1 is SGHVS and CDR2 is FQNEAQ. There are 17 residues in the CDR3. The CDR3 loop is CASSAGTSGRAHNEQFF. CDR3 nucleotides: TGTGCCAGCAGCGCCGGGACTAGCGGGAGGGCTCACAATGAGCAGTTCTTC.

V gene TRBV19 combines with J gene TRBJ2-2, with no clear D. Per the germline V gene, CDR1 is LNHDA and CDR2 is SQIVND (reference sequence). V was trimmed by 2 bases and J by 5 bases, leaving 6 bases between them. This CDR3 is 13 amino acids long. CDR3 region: CASSIPFTGELFF. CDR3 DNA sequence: TGTGCCAGTAGTATACCTTTTACCGGGGAGCTGTTTTTT.

CDR3 DNA sequence: TGCGCCAGCAGCTTGGCCTGGGCAGGTTTGAATACGCAGTATTTT. This sequence encodes CASSLAWAGLNTQYF. The chain is built from TRBV5-1 and TRBJ2-3; D is unclear. V dropped 0 bases and J dropped 7 bases, with 15 bases sitting between them. The germline V gene has CDR1 SGHRS and CDR2 YFSETQ. The CDR3 spans 15 residues.

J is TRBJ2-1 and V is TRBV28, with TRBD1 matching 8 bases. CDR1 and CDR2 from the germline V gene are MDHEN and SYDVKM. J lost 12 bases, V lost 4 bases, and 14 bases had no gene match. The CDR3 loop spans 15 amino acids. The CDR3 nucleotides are TGTGCCAGCAGTTCGGCGGGACAGGCGTCTCATGGGCAGTTCTTC. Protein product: CASSSAGQASHGQFF.

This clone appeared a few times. Here the CDR3 DNA reads TGTGCCAGCAGCTTGGAAGCGGGGACCCAGTACTTC. It specifies CASSLEAGTQYF. The chain is built from TRBV5-8 and TRBJ2-5; tentatively, D is TRBD2 (6 bases). Trimming cost V 0 bases and J 7 bases, with 7 bases left between them. This CDR3 contains 12 residues. The germline V gene encodes CDR1 SGHTS and CDR2 YDEGEE.

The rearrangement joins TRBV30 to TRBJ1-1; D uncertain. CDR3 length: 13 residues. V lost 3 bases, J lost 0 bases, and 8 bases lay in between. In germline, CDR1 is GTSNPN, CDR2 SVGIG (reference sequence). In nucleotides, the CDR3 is TGTGCCTGGAGAGAAACAATGAACACTGAAGCTTTCTTT. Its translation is CAWRETMNTEAFF.